Listed below are T cell receptor beta chains from one sample, sequenced in a study of T-cell memory formation after mild COVID-19. In TCRdb, the 5' RACE reads were re-called with MiXCR into one record per CDR3 protein. The data show 45,000 to 65,000 distinct CDR3 sequences, around 9.5% seen once. Sequencing was performed on PBMCs or a T cell subset sorted from them (not recorded which). The receptors were gathered from a man between 18 and 29 years old who had mild COVID-19 (a few samples of this study predate the infection). Cell type and time point are not known. CDR3s include the opening cysteine and the closing phenylalanine or tryptophan. A D gene is named only where the DNA matches it firmly. Some rows have no size entry. The others give once, few or many, or a class for an expanded clone.

J gene: TRBJ2-3; V gene: TRBV28; D gene: TRBD1; clone size: NA; CDR3 protein: CASSLPGTGGVRQYF; CDR3 DNA: TGTGCCAGCAGTTTACCCGGGACAGGTGGGGTTCGGCAGTATTTT
J gene: TRBJ1-2; V gene: TRBV24-1; D gene: TRBD1; clone size: few; CDR3 protein: CATSDFGQDYGYTF; CDR3 DNA: TGTGCCACCAGTGATTTTGGACAGGACTATGGCTACACCTTC
J gene: TRBJ1-1; V gene: TRBV3-1; D gene: NA; clone size: once; CDR3 protein: CASSQVPEGAFF; CDR3 DNA: TGTGCCAGCAGCCAAGTCCCGGAGGGGGCTTTCTTT
J gene: TRBJ2-5; V gene: TRBV27; D gene: NA; clone size: few; CDR3 protein: CASSQRVQETQYF; CDR3 DNA: TGTGCCAGCAGTCAGAGAGTCCAAGAGACCCAGTACTTC
J gene: TRBJ1-2; V gene: TRBV4-2; D gene: TRBD1; clone size: few; CDR3 protein: CASGSLTGPYGYTF; CDR3 DNA: TGTGCCAGCGGGTCCCTGACAGGGCCTTATGGCTACACCTTC
J gene: TRBJ2-5; V gene: TRBV27; D gene: TRBD1; clone size: NA; CDR3 protein: CASSIHRGWETQYF; CDR3 DNA: TGTGCCAGCAGTATCCACAGGGGGTGGGAGACCCAGTACTTC
J gene: TRBJ1-6; V gene: TRBV20-1; D gene: NA; clone size: few; CDR3 protein: CSARDSGYSPLHF; CDR3 DNA: TGCAGTGCTAGAGACTCGGGTTATTCACCCCTCCACTTT
J gene: TRBJ2-6; V gene: TRBV3-1; D gene: TRBD1; clone size: NA; CDR3 protein: CASSFKGGRRANVLTF; CDR3 DNA: TGTGCCAGCAGCTTCAAAGGGGGCAGAAGGGCCAACGTCCTGACTTTC
J gene: TRBJ2-1; V gene: TRBV7-8; D gene: NA; clone size: many; CDR3 protein: CASSGGLYNEQFF; CDR3 DNA: TGTGCCAGCAGCGGAGGACTTTACAATGAGCAGTTCTTC
J gene: TRBJ1-1; V gene: TRBV4-3; D gene: NA; clone size: NA; CDR3 protein: CASSQTDWNTEAFF; CDR3 DNA: TGCGCCAGCAGCCAGACGGACTGGAACACTGAAGCTTTCTTT
J gene: TRBJ2-2; V gene: TRBV5-1; D gene: NA; clone size: many; CDR3 protein: CASSLVGGELFF; CDR3 DNA: TGCGCCAGCAGCTTGGTCGGCGGGGAGCTGTTTTTT
J gene: TRBJ2-1; V gene: TRBV6-1; D gene: TRBD2; clone size: few; CDR3 protein: CASSTTLAGGLGEQFF; CDR3 DNA: TGTGCCAGCAGTACCACCCTAGCGGGGGGGCTCGGAGAGCAGTTCTTC
J gene: TRBJ2-7; V gene: TRBV4-3; D gene: NA; clone size: NA; CDR3 protein: CASSQGSLYEQYF; CDR3 DNA: TGCGCCAGCAGCCAAGGAAGTCTCTACGAGCAGTACTTC
J gene: TRBJ2-1; V gene: TRBV19; D gene: NA; clone size: NA; CDR3 protein: CASTTRGRGPLQGEQFF; CDR3 DNA: TGTGCCAGTACCACCCGTGGGCGGGGGCCCCTACAGGGTGAGCAGTTCTTC
J gene: TRBJ2-1; V gene: TRBV4-3; D gene: TRBD2; clone size: few; CDR3 protein: CASSHPRGGENEQFF; CDR3 DNA: TGCGCCAGCAGCCACCCCCGGGGGGGCGAAAATGAGCAGTTCTTC
J gene: TRBJ2-1; V gene: TRBV5-1; D gene: TRBD2; clone size: many; CDR3 protein: CASSLVPTSGGEQFF; CDR3 DNA: TGCGCCAGCAGCTTGGTCCCGACTAGCGGGGGCGAGCAGTTCTTC
J gene: TRBJ1-1; V gene: TRBV29-1; D gene: TRBD1; clone size: few; CDR3 protein: CSVPGGAGNTEAFF; CDR3 DNA: TGCAGCGTCCCAGGGGGCGCGGGGAACACTGAAGCTTTCTTT
J gene: TRBJ1-1; V gene: TRBV18; D gene: NA; clone size: NA; CDR3 protein: CASSSGISYTEAFF; CDR3 DNA: TGTGCCAGCTCCTCAGGGATATCGTACACTGAAGCTTTCTTT
J gene: TRBJ2-3; V gene: TRBV7-3; D gene: NA; clone size: many; CDR3 protein: CASSLSLGGPDTQYF; CDR3 DNA: TGTGCCAGCAGCTTATCCCTGGGGGGACCAGATACGCAGTATTTT
J gene: TRBJ2-5; V gene: TRBV7-8; D gene: TRBD2; clone size: NA; CDR3 protein: CASSLAFSGDETQYF; CDR3 DNA: TGTGCCAGCAGCTTAGCGTTTAGCGGGGATGAGACCCAGTACTTC
J gene: TRBJ2-2; V gene: TRBV10-3; D gene: TRBD2; clone size: few; CDR3 protein: CAISESTLAGAANTGELFF; CDR3 DNA: TGTGCCATCAGTGAGTCGACTCTAGCGGGGGCCGCGAACACCGGGGAGCTGTTTTTT
J gene: TRBJ1-3; V gene: TRBV6-2/TRBV6-3; D gene: NA; clone size: NA; CDR3 protein: CASSRTASGNTIYF; CDR3 DNA: TGTGCCAGCAGTCGTACAGCTTCTGGAAACACCATATATTTT